These 17 T cell receptor beta chains came from one sample sequenced in a study of cytomegalovirus exposure and HLA in healthy donors. 60 Vbeta and 13 Jbeta primers were used in PCR. Data came from immunoSEQ multiplex PCR; TCRdb stores just in-frame clones and leaves some out. The data contain fewer than 120,000 clones, 65% to 85% of them singletons. The sequencing input was PBMCs. The receptors were gathered from a man aged 30 to 39 in good health and CMV-seropositive.

DNA of the CDR3: TGCGCCAGCAGCCCCGGGACTAGCGGGGGAGTTAGCACAGATACGCAGTATTTT. Translation: CASSPGTSGGVSTDTQYF. This chain connects TRBV4-3 to TRBJ2-3, with 14 positions matching TRBD2. V lost 4 bases to trimming and J lost 0 bases; unmatched junction nucleotides: 6. The length of the CDR3 is 18 residues. The germline V gene has CDR1 LGHNA and CDR2 YSLEER.

In this sample, this clone turned up a few times. The chain employs TRBV27 and TRBJ2-7; TRBD2 might be the D (6 bases). Trimming took 5 bases from V and 3 from J, leaving 20 bases between them. This CDR3 region has 16 residues. Germline values: CDR1 MNHEY, CDR2 SMNVEV (reference sequence). CDR3 protein: CASSATDGDFIYEQYF. The DNA for the CDR3 is TGTGCCAGCAGTGCTACGGACGGGGACTTTATCTACGAGCAGTACTTC.

The count of this clone is one. The chain has TRBV2 and TRBJ2-3, with 9 bases aligning to TRBD2. CDR1 and CDR2 (germline): SNHLY, FYNNEI. Germline trimming cut 5 bases from V and 0 bases from J; bases unmatched to any gene: 24. The CDR3 is 22 residues long. CDR3 amino acids: CASSPSRYTLAGLVTSTDTQYF. Written as DNA, the CDR3 is TGTGCCAGCAGTCCATCCCGTTATACTCTAGCGGGACTTGTCACTAGCACAGATACGCAGTATTTT.

This clone showed up just a few times. The chain carries TRBV10-1 and TRBJ1-1; 9 bases match TRBD1. J gave up 9 bases and V 3 bases, and 8 bases lay outside the gene matches. From germline, CDR1 is WNHNN and CDR2 SYGVQD (reference sequence). The CDR3 runs to 14 residues. CDR3 sequence: CASSESGTGRKAFF. CDR3 coding DNA: TGCGCCAGCAGTGAATCCGGGACAGGGCGTAAAGCTTTCTTT.

This chain links TRBV5-6 with TRBJ2-3, with 8 bases lining up with TRBD2. CDR3 length equals 14 residues. CDR1 SGHDT and CDR2 YYEEEE come from the germline V gene. Trimming took 2 bases from V and 4 from J; bases not matched to a gene: 3. DNA of the CDR3: TGTGCCAGCAGCTTCCGGGGGGGAGCAGATACGCAGTATTTT. Protein sequence: CASSFRGGADTQYF.

This sequence joins TRBV19 and TRBJ1-6, with a possible D match to TRBD1 (6 bases). There are 16 residues in the CDR3. V lost 1 base and J 10 bases, leaving 17 bases between the germline ends. CDR1 is LNHDA, CDR2 SQIVND, per germline (reference sequence). CDR3 amino acids: CASSIGGGARGSPLHF. The CDR3 nucleotides are TGTGCCAGTAGTATAGGAGGGGGGGCGCGTGGATCACCCCTCCACTTT.

This rearrangement joins TRBV6-5 to TRBJ2-7; a weak D match, TRBD2 (7 bases). CDR3 length: 15 residues. CDR1 and CDR2 from the germline V gene are MNHEY and SVGAGI. V lost 4 bases and J 4 bases, leaving 17 bases between the germline ends. CDR3 in amino acids: CASSSKYGGRYEQYF. CDR3 nucleotide sequence: TGTGCCAGCAGTTCAAAATACGGGGGGCGGTACGAGCAGTACTTC.

This sequence joins TRBV10-3 and TRBJ2-7, with TRBD1 matching 8 bases. V was clipped by 2 bases and J by 3 bases; unmatched bases: 6. This CDR3 comprises 15 residues. Looked up from germline, CDR1 is ENHRY and CDR2 is SYGVKD. Written as DNA, the CDR3 is TGTGCCATCAGTGAGGAGACAGGGGATTACTACGAGCAGTACTTC. Translation: CAISEETGDYYEQYF.

The V gene is TRBV11-2, the J gene TRBJ2-1; D might be TRBD2 (5 bases). Trimming stripped 6 bases from V and 8 bases from J, with 8 bases between. This CDR3 spans 11 amino acids. Germline lookup yields CDR1 SGHAT and CDR2 FQNNGV. CDR3 amino acids: CASSRTHEQFF. CDR3 coding DNA: TGTGCCAGCAGTCGGACTCATGAGCAGTTCTTC.

The chain combines TRBV30 with TRBJ2-5; 8 bases match TRBD2. The ends lost 1 base at V and 1 base at J; junction bases unmatched: 5. This CDR3 is 15 amino acids long. Germline assignment: CDR1 GTSNPN and CDR2 SVGIG (reference sequence). In DNA, the CDR3 is TGTGCCTGGAGTGACGCGGGGGGCCCCCAAGAGACCCAGTACTTC. Translation gives CAWSDAGGPQETQYF.

This clone was observed a single time. The rearrangement joins TRBV7-6 to TRBJ2-1, with 7 bases fitting TRBD1. With V trimmed by 5 bases and J by 8 bases, 15 bases remained unmatched. The germline gives CDR1 SGHVS, CDR2 FNYEAQ. The CDR3 totals 16 residues. The CDR3 sequence is CASSPLGTEGPDEQFF. DNA for the CDR3: TGTGCCAGCAGCCCGCTTGGGACAGAGGGGCCAGATGAGCAGTTCTTC. Drawing the rest from reference TRBV7-6 and TRBJ2-1, the complete variable domain is GAGVSQSPRYKVTKRGQDVALRCDPISGHVSLYWYRQALGQGPEFLTYFNYEAQQDKSGLPNDRFSAERPEGSISTLTIQRTEQRDSAMYRCASSPLGTEGPDEQFFGPGTRLTVL.

This chain connects TRBV19 to TRBJ1-2; 7 bases align to TRBD1. The CDR3 contains 15 residues. CDR1 and CDR2 (germline): LNHDA, SQIVND (reference sequence). V lost 6 bases and J lost 6; bases outside the gene matches: 13. CDR3 sequence (DNA): TGTGCCAGTAGGAGAAGGGACAGCTCCTCTGATGGCTACACCTTC. Translating gives CASRRRDSSSDGYTF. Full variable domain (remainder filled in from reference TRBV19 and TRBJ1-2): DGGITQSPKYLFRKEGQNVTLSCEQNLNHDAMYWYRQDPGQGLRLIYYSQIVNDFQKGDIAEGYSVSREKKESFPLTVTSAQKNPTAFYLCASRRRDSSSDGYTFGSGTRLTVV.

The chain carries TRBV5-5 and TRBJ2-5; weak D call: TRBD1 (5 bases). This CDR3 spans 14 amino acids. The germline V gene encodes CDR1 SGHKS and CDR2 YYEKEE (reference sequence). V lost 2 bases and J 5 bases, leaving 13 bases between the germline ends. CDR3 DNA: TGTGCCAGCAGCTTTGTTAAGGGGCTGGAGACCCAGTACTTC. As protein: CASSFVKGLETQYF.

This clone was counted between two and nine times. The rearrangement uses TRBV5-1 and TRBJ1-2; tentatively, D is TRBD1 (5 bases). Per germline, CDR1 SGHRS and CDR2 YFSETQ. The CDR3 is made up of 18 amino acids. Trimming stripped 4 bases from V and 4 bases from J, with 26 bases between. The CDR3 region has the DNA TGCGCCAGCAGCAAAAGGCCGACGGGGGAGGGTCTGGCCTATGGCTACACCTTC. This sequence encodes CASSKRPTGEGLAYGYTF.

The count of this clone is one. This chain links TRBV6-1 with TRBJ2-5; 7 bases match TRBD2. Trimming cost V 2 bases and J 1 base; bases outside gene matches: 4. Germline CDR1 MNHNS, CDR2 SASEGT. The CDR3 extends over 15 amino acids. CDR3 residues: CASSETLAAQETQYF. In DNA form, the CDR3 reads TGTGCCAGCAGTGAAACGCTAGCGGCCCAAGAGACCCAGTACTTC.

The J gene is TRBJ2-5, the V gene TRBV5-4, with 9 bases identical to TRBD1. Germline lookup yields CDR1 SGHNT and CDR2 YYREEE (reference sequence). J gave up 6 bases and V 4 bases, and 1 base lay outside the gene matches. The CDR3 totals 12 residues. The CDR3 bases are TGTGCCAGCAGCGGGACAGGGCAGACCCAGTACTTC. This codes for CASSGTGQTQYF.

The rearrangement links TRBV27 to TRBJ2-3; D might be TRBD2 (6 bases). The V end lost 5 bases, the J end lost 6 bases, and 9 bases lay between the germline ends. This CDR3 has 12 residues. Germline CDR1 and CDR2: MNHEY and SMNVEV (reference sequence). This chain's CDR3 is CASSPGGDTQYF. The CDR3 DNA sequence: TGTGCCAGCAGTCCTGGGGGGGATACGCAGTATTTT.